The rows below give T cell receptor beta chains drawn from one sample of a study of blood T cell repertoires in COVID-19. Using immunoSEQ multiplex PCR, the repertoire was profiled, and TCRdb retains in-frame clones only, with some absent. In the table there are 360,000 or so clones, approximately 91% of which are singletons. Sequenced sample: PBMCs or T cells enriched from blood (not recorded which). These TCRs come from a woman aged 25 to 39 who had been exposed to COVID-19. The CDR3 runs from the conserved cysteine through the conserved F or W. The order of the fields is clone size, D gene, J gene, V gene, CDR3 protein, CDR3 DNA. A D gene is named only where the DNA matches it firmly. A clone size is listed for some rows: how often the clone was seen (once, few, many), or a class if it is expanded.

>.|.|TRBJ1-1|TRBV5-5
CASSLIQGAEAFF
TGTGCCAGCAGCTTGATTCAAGGGGCTGAAGCTTTCTTT
>.|TRBD1|TRBJ1-5|TRBV28
CASLTGGFQPQHF
TGTGCCAGCCTCACAGGGGGCTTTCAGCCCCAGCATTTT
>once|.|TRBJ2-7|TRBV25-1
CASSDGAGGGIYEQYF
TGTGCCAGCAGTGACGGGGCAGGGGGAGGCATCTACGAGCAGTACTTC
>.|TRBD1|TRBJ2-5|TRBV7-2
CASSFTGGAETQYF
TGTGCCAGCAGCTTCACAGGGGGCGCGGAGACCCAGTACTTC
>.|.|TRBJ2-7|TRBV28
CASGGTRASESSEQYF
TGTGCCAGCGGGGGGACCCGGGCTAGCGAGTCCTCCGAGCAGTACTTC
>.|TRBD1|TRBJ2-7|TRBV9
CASSIRDRVEPGYEQYF
TGTGCCAGCAGCATCCGGGACAGGGTAGAACCCGGGTACGAGCAGTACTTC
>.|.|TRBJ1-2|TRBV6-5
CASSYSMGGNGYTF
TGTGCCAGCAGTTACTCGATGGGGGGGAATGGCTACACCTTC
>few|TRBD2|TRBJ2-3|TRBV7-3
CASSPQGPSGGTQYF
TGTGCCAGCAGCCCACAGGGGCCTAGCGGGGGTACGCAGTATTTT
>.|TRBD2|TRBJ2-1|TRBV28
CASSFLLAGGNEQFF
TGTGCCAGCAGTTTTCTCCTAGCGGGAGGCAATGAGCAGTTCTTC
>.|TRBD2|TRBJ2-1|TRBV30
CAWSQAGLAGASEQFF
TGTGCCTGGAGCCAAGCGGGACTAGCGGGAGCGTCTGAGCAGTTCTTC
>.|.|TRBJ2-4|TRBV2
CASKGYRALGNIQYF
TGTGCCAGCAAAGGCTACAGGGCTTTGGGGAACATTCAGTACTTC
>.|TRBD1|TRBJ1-2|TRBV28
CASISGGSYGYTF
TGTGCCAGCATATCAGGGGGGTCCTATGGCTACACCTTC
>once|.|TRBJ2-1|TRBV12-3/TRBV12-4
CASSSRGTEQFF
TGTGCCAGCAGTTCCAGGGGAACCGAGCAGTTCTTC
>.|TRBD2|TRBJ2-1|TRBV7-9
CASSLLAGVLYNEQFF
TGTGCCAGCAGCTTACTAGCGGGAGTTCTCTACAATGAGCAGTTCTTC
>.|.|TRBJ1-4|TRBV2
CASSPSQAANEKLFF
TGTGCCAGCAGTCCCTCACAGGCGGCTAATGAAAAACTGTTTTTT
>few|TRBD1|TRBJ2-5|TRBV10-2
CASRGQGQETQYF
TGCGCCAGCAGGGGACAGGGTCAAGAGACCCAGTACTTC
>.|TRBD2|TRBJ2-7|TRBV7-2
CASSPNGGGSSYEQYF
TGTGCCAGCAGCCCGAACGGTGGCGGGAGCTCCTACGAGCAGTACTTC
>.|TRBD2|TRBJ2-1|TRBV5-5
CASSLASGTSASNEQFF
TGTGCCAGCAGCTTAGCCTCCGGGACTAGCGCCTCCAATGAGCAGTTCTTC
>.|TRBD1|TRBJ1-6|TRBV19
CASSNADRPNSPLHF
TGTGCCAGTAGTAACGCGGACAGGCCTAATTCACCCCTCCACTTT
>.|TRBD2|TRBJ2-2|TRBV7-9
CASRRKLAGDLTGELFF
TGTGCCAGCAGACGTAAACTAGCGGGAGACCTCACCGGGGAGCTGTTTTTT
>.|TRBD1|TRBJ1-6|TRBV2
CASSLEGARGDSPLHF
TGTGCCAGCAGTTTAGAGGGGGCGCGGGGCGATTCACCCCTCCACTTT
>.|.|TRBJ2-1|TRBV30
CAWSNLGLAQSGQFF
TGTGCCTGGAGTAATTTAGGACTTGCCCAATCTGGGCAGTTCTTC
>.|.|TRBJ2-1|TRBV7-3
CASSSGGGQTYEQFF
TGTGCCAGCAGCTCCGGAGGGGGACAGACGTACGAGCAGTTCTTC
>.|TRBD1|TRBJ1-2|TRBV10-2
CASSKEGQGDYGYTF
TGCGCCAGCAGTAAGGAAGGACAGGGCGACTATGGCTACACCTTC
>.|.|TRBJ2-6|TRBV6-5
CASKEGAAGGVLTF
TGTGCCAGCAAAGAGGGGGCTGCCGGAGGGGTCCTGACTTTC
>.|.|TRBJ2-1|TRBV7-9
CASSPLMAGIKNEQFF
TGTGCCAGCAGCCCCCTGATGGCGGGAATAAAGAATGAGCAGTTCTTC
>.|TRBD2|TRBJ2-3|TRBV5-1
CASSFDLAGVGTDTQYF
TGCGCCAGCAGCTTTGATCTAGCGGGAGTGGGGACAGATACGCAGTATTTT
>.|.|TRBJ2-1|TRBV24-1
CATSEATFQGLDNEQFF
TGTGCCACCAGTGAAGCGACCTTTCAGGGGCTTGACAATGAGCAGTTCTTC